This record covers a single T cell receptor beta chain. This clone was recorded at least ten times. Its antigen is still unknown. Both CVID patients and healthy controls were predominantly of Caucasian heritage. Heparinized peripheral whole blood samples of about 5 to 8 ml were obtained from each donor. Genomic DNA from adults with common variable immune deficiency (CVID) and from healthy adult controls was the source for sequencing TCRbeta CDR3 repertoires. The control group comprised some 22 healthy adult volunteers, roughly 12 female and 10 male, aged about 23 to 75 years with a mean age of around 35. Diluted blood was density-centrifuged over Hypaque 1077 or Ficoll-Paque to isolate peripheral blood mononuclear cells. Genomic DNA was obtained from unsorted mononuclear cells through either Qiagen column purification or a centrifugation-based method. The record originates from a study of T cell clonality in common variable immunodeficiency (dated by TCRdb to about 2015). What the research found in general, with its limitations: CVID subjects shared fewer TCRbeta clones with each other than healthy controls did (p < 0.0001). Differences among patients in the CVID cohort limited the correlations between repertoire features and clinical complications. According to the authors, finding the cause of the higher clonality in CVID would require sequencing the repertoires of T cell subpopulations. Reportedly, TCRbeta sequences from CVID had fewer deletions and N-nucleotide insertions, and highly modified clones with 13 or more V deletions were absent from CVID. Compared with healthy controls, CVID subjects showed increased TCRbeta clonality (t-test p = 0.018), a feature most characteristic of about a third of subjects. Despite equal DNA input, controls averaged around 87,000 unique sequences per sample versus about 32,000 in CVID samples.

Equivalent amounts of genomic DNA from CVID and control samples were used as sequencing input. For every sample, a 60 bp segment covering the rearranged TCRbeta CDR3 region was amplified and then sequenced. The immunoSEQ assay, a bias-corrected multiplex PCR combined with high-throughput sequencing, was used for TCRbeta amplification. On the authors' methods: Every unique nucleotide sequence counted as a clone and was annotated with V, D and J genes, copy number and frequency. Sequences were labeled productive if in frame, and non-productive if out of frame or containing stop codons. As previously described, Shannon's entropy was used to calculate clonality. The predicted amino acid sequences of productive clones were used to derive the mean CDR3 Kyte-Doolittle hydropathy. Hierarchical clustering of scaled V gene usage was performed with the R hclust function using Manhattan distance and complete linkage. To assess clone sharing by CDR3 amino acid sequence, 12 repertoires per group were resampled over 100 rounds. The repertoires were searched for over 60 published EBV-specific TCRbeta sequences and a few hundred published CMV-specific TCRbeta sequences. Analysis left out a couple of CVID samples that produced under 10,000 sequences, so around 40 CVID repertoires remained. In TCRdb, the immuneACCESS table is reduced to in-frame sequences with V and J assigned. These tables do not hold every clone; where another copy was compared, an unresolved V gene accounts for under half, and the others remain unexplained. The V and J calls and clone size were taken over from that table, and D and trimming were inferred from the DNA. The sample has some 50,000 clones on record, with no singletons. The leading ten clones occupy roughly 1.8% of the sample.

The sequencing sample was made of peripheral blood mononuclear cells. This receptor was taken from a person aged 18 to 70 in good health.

The CDR3 amino acid sequence is: CASSQGYPRNEKLFF. The DNA read from the CDR3 is TGTGCCAGCAGCCAAGGGTACCCCCGGAATGAAAAA. Recombination connected TRBV11-2 to TRBJ1-4, with no reliable assignment of the D segment. The sequenced fragment ends 3 residues before the CDR3 boundary, so the rest is inferred from the germline J gene. V lost 5 bases and J lost 5 bases; the stretch between them is 15 bases long. The CDR3 holds 15 amino acids from the cysteine to the phenylalanine. The CDR3 was read in part: 36 bases, with the frame set at base 1. CDR1 and CDR2, looked up from the germline V gene, are SGHAT and FQNNGV.